A selection of T cell receptor beta chains follows, all from one sample in a study of blood T cells in healthy people across ages. MiXCR, run by TCRdb on the 5' RACE reads, gives a single entry per CDR3 protein. This repertoire shows around 1,000,000 distinct CDR3 sequences, more than 30% found once; its top ten account for less than 15%. The material sequenced was blood. The source is a man younger than 35 in good health. Both conserved end residues are part of each CDR3. Each record gives: CDR3 DNA, CDR3 protein, V gene, D gene, J gene, clone size. A D gene is named only where the DNA matches it firmly. Not all rows give a size; the values are once, few, many and, for expanded clones, a class.

TGTGCCAGCAGCTCACCCGTGAAGAGGGGGTCTAACACTGAAGCTTTCTTT	CASSSPVKRGSNTEAFF	TRBV7-8	-	TRBJ1-1	-
TGTGCCAGCACCCAAGACAGGGAGACTGAAGCTTTCTTT	CASTQDRETEAFF	TRBV5-6	TRBD1	TRBJ1-1	once
TGCAGTGCTAGGGTTCGAGCGAGGGCTAATGAAAAACTGTTTTTT	CSARVRARANEKLFF	TRBV20-1	-	TRBJ1-4	few
TGTGCCAGCAGTTTATCAGGTCGGACGGGCTCGTATGGCTACACCTTC	CASSLSGRTGSYGYTF	TRBV27	-	TRBJ1-2	few
TGTGCCAGCAGGGACGGGTTCGGAAACACCATATATTTT	CASRDGFGNTIYF	TRBV6-1	-	TRBJ1-3	-
TGTGCCAGCAGCTTAGTAGGCGACATCGTCTACAATGAGCAGTTCTTC	CASSLVGDIVYNEQFF	TRBV7-8	-	TRBJ2-1	-
TGTGCCAGCAGCAAAGCGCTACTAAAAAGCTCCTACGAGCAGTACTTC	CASSKALLKSSYEQYF	TRBV21-1	-	TRBJ2-7	-
TGTGCCAGCAGTCTACCGACAGGAACCGAAGCTTTCTTT	CASSLPTGTEAFF	TRBV28	-	TRBJ1-1	-
TGTGCCAGCAGCGGCACTAATAATTCACCCCTCCACTTT	CASSGTNNSPLHF	TRBV6-5	-	TRBJ1-6	few
TGTACCAGCAGCGTAGACACAGCGCGACAAGAGACCCAGTACTTC	CTSSVDTARQETQYF	TRBV9	-	TRBJ2-5	-
TGTGCCAGCAGCCTACTTTTAGCGGGGAAAACAGATACGCAGTATTTT	CASSLLLAGKTDTQYF	TRBV6-2/TRBV6-3	TRBD2	TRBJ2-3	many
TGCGCCAGCGCCCCGGGCGGGGCGACCTTCGACACCGGGGAGCTGTTTTTT	CASAPGGATFDTGELFF	TRBV4-1	-	TRBJ2-2	-
TGTGCCAGCAGCGTAGAACAGGCGGTGGACGAGCAGTACTTC	CASSVEQAVDEQYF	TRBV9	-	TRBJ2-7	once
TGCGCCAGCAGCCAAGTGGCAGGAATCAACGAGCAGTACTTC	CASSQVAGINEQYF	TRBV4-1	-	TRBJ2-7	-
TGTGCCAGCAGTTTAAAGGGCGGAATCTTCTATGGCTACACCTTC	CASSLKGGIFYGYTF	TRBV12-3/TRBV12-4	-	TRBJ1-2	many
TGTGCCAGCAGCCAATATGGGACTAGCGGGGGGACTCTATACAATGAGCAGTTCTTC	CASSQYGTSGGTLYNEQFF	TRBV3-1	TRBD2	TRBJ2-1	few
TGTGCCAGCAGTGTAGGGGGGGTTGTGGAAGCTTTCTTT	CASSVGGVVEAFF	TRBV12-3/TRBV12-4	-	TRBJ1-1	-
TGCGCCAGCAGCCAAGGAGGACAGGGGTTGCGGTTTGGCGGTAATTCACCCCTCCACTTT	CASSQGGQGLRFGGNSPLHF	TRBV4-1	TRBD1	TRBJ1-6	-
TGTGCCAGTAGTGATTCGGCACCCTACAATGAGCAGTTCTTC	CASSDSAPYNEQFF	TRBV19	-	TRBJ2-1	few
TGCGCCAGCAGCCCTAACTTGGGGGAGCTGTTTTTT	CASSPNLGELFF	TRBV5-1	-	TRBJ2-2	-
TGTGCCAGCAGCGAAAACGGGGCCTCCTACGAGCAGTACTTC	CASSENGASYEQYF	TRBV7-6	-	TRBJ2-7	-
TGTGCCAGCTCACTCACTTATGCCTACGAGCAGTACTTC	CASSLTYAYEQYF	TRBV13	-	TRBJ2-7	-
TGTGCCAGCAGTTGGGGACGGAATTATGGCTACACCTTC	CASSWGRNYGYTF	TRBV27	-	TRBJ1-2	-
TGTGCCAGCAGTCAGAACAGGGGGCTGGCTAATGAAAAACTGTTTTTT	CASSQNRGLANEKLFF	TRBV7-9	TRBD1	TRBJ1-4	few
TGCAGTGCTAAGGAGACAGACACTGAAGCTTTCTTT	CSAKETDTEAFF	TRBV20-1	-	TRBJ1-1	-
TGTGCCAGCAGTGAAGCGGAAGGTCAGCCCCAGCATTTT	CASSEAEGQPQHF	TRBV6-1	-	TRBJ1-5	once
TGCGCCAGCAGCTCTTCGACAGGAAGCAATCAGCCCCAGCATTTT	CASSSSTGSNQPQHF	TRBV5-1	-	TRBJ1-5	-
TGCAGTGCCGGACTAGCCAACACCGGGGAGCTGTTTTTT	CSAGLANTGELFF	TRBV20-1	TRBD2	TRBJ2-2	few
TGTGCCAGCAGCCCGAGACAGGGGAGTCACAAAGATACGCAGTATTTT	CASSPRQGSHKDTQYF	TRBV7-6	TRBD1	TRBJ2-3	many
TGTGCCAGCAGTTTAGGTGGGCGGAACAATCAGCCCCAGCATTTT	CASSLGGRNNQPQHF	TRBV12-3/TRBV12-4	-	TRBJ1-5	few
TGTGCCAGCAGCCAAGAGAACTTCCTGCGGGGGACTGAAGCTTTCTTT	CASSQENFLRGTEAFF	TRBV4-2	-	TRBJ1-1	-
TGTGCCAGCAGTCTCACTACAGGGAGCTCCTACAATGAGCAGTTCTTC	CASSLTTGSSYNEQFF	TRBV6-5	-	TRBJ2-1	-
TGTGCCAGCAGCTTGGTAACGGGACAGCTGAACTATGGCTACACCTTC	CASSLVTGQLNYGYTF	TRBV5-6	TRBD1	TRBJ1-2	-
TGCGCCAGCAGCTCTCGGCAGACAAACACCGGGGAGCTGTTTTTT	CASSSRQTNTGELFF	TRBV5-1	-	TRBJ2-2	once
TGTGCCAGCAGCTTAAGGCCAGGGGGGGTAGCCAAAAACATTCAGTACTTC	CASSLRPGGVAKNIQYF	TRBV7-2	-	TRBJ2-4	-
TGTGCTAGTGTCGGGGGGGGCTACAATGAGCAGTTCTTC	CASVGGGYNEQFF	TRBV12-5	TRBD2	TRBJ2-1	few
TGTGCCAGCAGTAGGGCCGGTACAAATCAGCCCCAGCATTTT	CASSRAGTNQPQHF	TRBV6-5	-	TRBJ1-5	few
TGTGCCAGCAGCTCCGGCGGAGTTAAAGAGACCCAGTACTTC	CASSSGGVKETQYF	TRBV7-9	-	TRBJ2-5	-
TGCAGTGCCGCGGGGGGAAACGCAGATACGCAGTATTTT	CSAAGGNADTQYF	TRBV20-1	TRBD2	TRBJ2-3	-
TGCAGTGCTAAGGGACTAGCGGGGCGACTCTACGAGCAGTACTTC	CSAKGLAGRLYEQYF	TRBV20-1	TRBD2	TRBJ2-7	-
TGTGCCAGCAGCCCTAGCGGGGGGCGGAGCACAGATACGCAGTATTTT	CASSPSGGRSTDTQYF	TRBV4-2	TRBD2	TRBJ2-3	many
TGTGCCAGCAGTGAACGGTGGGACACAGACTACGAGCAGTACTTC	CASSERWDTDYEQYF	TRBV6-1	-	TRBJ2-7	few
TGCGCCAGCAGCCAAACGACAGGTACCATAACTAGCACAGATACGCAGTATTTT	CASSQTTGTITSTDTQYF	TRBV4-3	-	TRBJ2-3	-
TGTGCCAGCAGCTCGAGGGCGGTAGCGGGGGCAGATACGCAGTATTTT	CASSSRAVAGADTQYF	TRBV7-2	TRBD2	TRBJ2-3	-
TGTGCCAGCAGTAAGGATGAGCAGTTCTTC	CASSKDEQFF	TRBV25-1	-	TRBJ2-1	few
TGCAGTGCTAAACCGACAGGGAGGGGGGGTTACTATGGCTACACCTTC	CSAKPTGRGGYYGYTF	TRBV20-1	TRBD1	TRBJ1-2	-
TGTGCCAGCTGCGACAGCTCCTACGAGCAGTACTTC	CASCDSSYEQYF	TRBV7-9	-	TRBJ2-7	few
TGTGCCAGCAGCCTAAATCAGTTGATGGAAGATACGCAGTATTTT	CASSLNQLMEDTQYF	TRBV7-2	-	TRBJ2-3	few
TGTGCCAGCAGTGGAAGGACAGGGACAGATACGCAGTATTTT	CASSGRTGTDTQYF	TRBV2	TRBD1	TRBJ2-3	-
TGTGCCAGCAGTAGGGGGGGGGGAAACTATGGCTACACCTTC	CASSRGGGNYGYTF	TRBV6-5	-	TRBJ1-2	-
TGTGCCAGCAGTTTTAATTCAGCGGGGCTAGCCTACGAGCAGTACTTC	CASSFNSAGLAYEQYF	TRBV12-3/TRBV12-4	TRBD2	TRBJ2-7	few
TGTGCCAGCAGTTCGCGCTATTGGGGTCTGAACACTGAAGCTTTCTTT	CASSSRYWGLNTEAFF	TRBV7-9	-	TRBJ1-1	-
TGTGCCAGCAGCGGACAGGACAGGGGAAATTCACCCCTCCACTTT	CASSGQDRGNSPLHF	TRBV9	TRBD1	TRBJ1-6	-